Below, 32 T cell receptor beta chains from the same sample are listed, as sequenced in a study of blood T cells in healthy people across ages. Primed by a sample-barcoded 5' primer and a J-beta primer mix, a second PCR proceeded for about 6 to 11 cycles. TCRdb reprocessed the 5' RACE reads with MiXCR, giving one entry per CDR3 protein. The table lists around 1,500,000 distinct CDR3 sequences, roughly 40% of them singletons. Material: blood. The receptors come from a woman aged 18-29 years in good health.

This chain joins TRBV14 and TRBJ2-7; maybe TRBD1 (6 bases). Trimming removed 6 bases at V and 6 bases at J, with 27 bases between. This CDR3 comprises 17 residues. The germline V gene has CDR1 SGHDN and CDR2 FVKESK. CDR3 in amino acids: CASSRLGGQPDRLEQYF. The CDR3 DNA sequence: TGTGCCAGCAGTCGCCTCGGTGGACAGCCCGACAGGCTCGAGCAGTACTTC.

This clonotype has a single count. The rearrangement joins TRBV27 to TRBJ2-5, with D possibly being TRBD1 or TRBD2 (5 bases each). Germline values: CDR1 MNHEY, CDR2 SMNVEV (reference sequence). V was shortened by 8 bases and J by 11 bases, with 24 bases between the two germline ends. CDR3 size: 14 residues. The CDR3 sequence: CASEGSRALGEQYF. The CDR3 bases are TGTGCCAGCGAGGGTAGCAGGGCCCTAGGTGAGCAGTACTTC.

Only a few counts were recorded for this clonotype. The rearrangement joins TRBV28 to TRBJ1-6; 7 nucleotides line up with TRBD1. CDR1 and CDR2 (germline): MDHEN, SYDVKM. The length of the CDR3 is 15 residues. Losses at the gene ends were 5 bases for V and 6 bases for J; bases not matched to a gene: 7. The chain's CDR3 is CASSPPQGFNSPLHF. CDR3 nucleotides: TGTGCCAGCAGTCCCCCACAGGGGTTTAATTCACCCCTCCACTTT.

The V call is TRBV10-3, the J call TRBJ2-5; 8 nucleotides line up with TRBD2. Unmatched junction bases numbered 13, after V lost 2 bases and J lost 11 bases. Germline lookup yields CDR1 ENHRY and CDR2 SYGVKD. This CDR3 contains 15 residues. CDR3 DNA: TGTGCCATCAGTGAGGGAGCGGGAGTTTCGGGTGAGCAGTACTTC. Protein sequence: CAISEGAGVSGEQYF.

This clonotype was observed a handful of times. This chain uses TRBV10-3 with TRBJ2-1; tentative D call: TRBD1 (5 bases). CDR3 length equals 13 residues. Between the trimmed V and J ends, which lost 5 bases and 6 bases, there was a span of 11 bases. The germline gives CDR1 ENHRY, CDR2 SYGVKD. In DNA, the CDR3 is TGTGCCATCAGTCCATTGACAGCCAATGAGCAGTTCTTC. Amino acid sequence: CAISPLTANEQFF.

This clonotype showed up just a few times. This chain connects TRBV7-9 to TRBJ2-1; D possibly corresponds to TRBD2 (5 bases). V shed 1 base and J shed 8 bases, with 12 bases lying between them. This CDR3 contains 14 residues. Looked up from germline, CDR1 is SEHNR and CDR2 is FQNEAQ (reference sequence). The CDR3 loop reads CASSLVALTDEQFF. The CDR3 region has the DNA TGTGCCAGCAGCTTAGTAGCGTTGACCGATGAGCAGTTCTTC.

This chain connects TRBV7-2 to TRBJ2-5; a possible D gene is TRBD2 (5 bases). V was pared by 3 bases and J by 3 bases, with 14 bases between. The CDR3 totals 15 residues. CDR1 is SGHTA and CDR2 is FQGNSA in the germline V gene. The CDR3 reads CASSLRVAREETQYF. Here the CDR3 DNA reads TGTGCCAGCAGCTTGCGAGTAGCGAGAGAAGAGACCCAGTACTTC. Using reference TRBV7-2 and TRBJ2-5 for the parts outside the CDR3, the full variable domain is GAGVSQSPSNKVTEKGKDVELRCDPISGHTALYWYRQSLGQGLEFLIYFQGNSAPDKSGLPSDRFSAERTGGSVSTLTIQRTQQEDSAVYLCASSLRVAREETQYFGPGTRLLVL.

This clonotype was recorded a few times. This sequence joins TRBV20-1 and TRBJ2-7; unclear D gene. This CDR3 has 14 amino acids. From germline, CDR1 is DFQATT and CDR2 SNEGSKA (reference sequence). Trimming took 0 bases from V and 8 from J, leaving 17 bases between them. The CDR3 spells CSARESETTAKQYF. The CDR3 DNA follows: TGCAGTGCTAGAGAGAGTGAGACGACTGCAAAGCAGTACTTC.

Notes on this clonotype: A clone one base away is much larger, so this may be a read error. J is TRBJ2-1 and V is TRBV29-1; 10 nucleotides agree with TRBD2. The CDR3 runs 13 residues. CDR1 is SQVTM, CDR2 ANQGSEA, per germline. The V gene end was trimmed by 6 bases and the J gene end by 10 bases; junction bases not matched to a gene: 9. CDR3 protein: CSVAPSGSYEQFF. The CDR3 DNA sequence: TGCAGCGTGGCCCCTAGCGGGAGCTACGAGCAGTTCTTC.

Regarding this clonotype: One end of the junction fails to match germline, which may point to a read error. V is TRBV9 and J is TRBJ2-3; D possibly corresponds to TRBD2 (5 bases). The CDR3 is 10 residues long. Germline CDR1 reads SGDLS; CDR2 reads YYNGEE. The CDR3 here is CASGRDMQYF. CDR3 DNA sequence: TGTGCCAGCGGTCGGGATATGCAGTATTTT.

CDR3 amino acids: CASSLVSGRGANVLTF. In nucleotides, the CDR3 is TGTGCCAGCAGCTTAGTATCGGGAAGAGGGGCCAACGTCCTGACTTTC. The chain recombines TRBV7-6 with TRBJ2-6, with D possibly matching TRBD2 (5 bases). Germline V lookup: CDR1 SGHVS, CDR2 FNYEAQ. The CDR3 length is 16 residues. Trimming removed 1 base at V and 4 bases at J, with 11 bases between.

CDR3 protein: CASSEFRGYNEQFF. The DNA of the CDR3 is TGTGCCAGCAGTGAATTCCGGGGTTACAATGAGCAGTTCTTC. The chain couples TRBV6-1 to TRBJ2-1, with D possibly matching TRBD2 (5 bases). Trimming pared 2 bases from V and 4 bases from J, leaving 9 bases between. Germline V gene data show CDR1 as MNHNS and CDR2 as SASEGT. The length of the CDR3 is 14 residues.

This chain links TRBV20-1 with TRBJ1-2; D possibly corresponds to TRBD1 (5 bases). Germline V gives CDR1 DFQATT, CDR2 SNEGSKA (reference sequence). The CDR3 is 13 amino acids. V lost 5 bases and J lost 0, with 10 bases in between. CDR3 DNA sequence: TGCAGTGCTGACAGCTTTACTAACTATGGCTACACCTTC. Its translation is CSADSFTNYGYTF.

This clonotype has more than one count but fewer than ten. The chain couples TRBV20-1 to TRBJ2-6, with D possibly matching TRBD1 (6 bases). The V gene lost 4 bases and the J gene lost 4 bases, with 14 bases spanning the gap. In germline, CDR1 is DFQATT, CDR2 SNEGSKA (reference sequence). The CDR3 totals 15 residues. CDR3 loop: CSANDRLGGANVLTF. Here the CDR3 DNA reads TGCAGTGCTAATGACAGGTTGGGGGGGGCCAACGTCCTGACTTTC.

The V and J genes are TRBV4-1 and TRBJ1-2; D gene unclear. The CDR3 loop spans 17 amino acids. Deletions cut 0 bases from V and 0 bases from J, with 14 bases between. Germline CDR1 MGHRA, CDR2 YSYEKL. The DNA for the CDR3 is TGCGCCAGCAGCCAAGAATCGGTCCAGGTCGCTAACTATGGCTACACCTTC. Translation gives CASSQESVQVANYGYTF.

CDR3 sequence reads: CASSEAGGGTNEKLFF. In DNA form, the CDR3 reads TGTGCCAGCAGTGAGGCAGGGGGGGGCACTAATGAAAAACTGTTTTTT. This chain links TRBV25-1 with TRBJ1-4; 7 bases map to TRBD1. CDR1 is MGHDK and CDR2 is SYGVNS in the germline V gene. With V trimmed by 3 bases and J by 2 bases, 6 bases remained unmatched. The CDR3 length is 16 residues.

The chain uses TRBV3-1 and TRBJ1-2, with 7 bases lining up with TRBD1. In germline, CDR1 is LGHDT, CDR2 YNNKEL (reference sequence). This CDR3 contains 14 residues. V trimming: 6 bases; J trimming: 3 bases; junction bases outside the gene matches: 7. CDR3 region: CASSPGGPYYGYTF. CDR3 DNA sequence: TGTGCCAGCAGTCCAGGGGGGCCCTACTATGGCTACACCTTC.

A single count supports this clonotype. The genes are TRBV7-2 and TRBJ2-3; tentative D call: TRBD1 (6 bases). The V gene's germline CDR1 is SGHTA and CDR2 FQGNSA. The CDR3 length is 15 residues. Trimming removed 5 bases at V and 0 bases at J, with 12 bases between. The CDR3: CASSARQASTDTQYF. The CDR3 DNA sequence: TGTGCCAGCAGCGCTAGACAGGCTAGCACAGATACGCAGTATTTT. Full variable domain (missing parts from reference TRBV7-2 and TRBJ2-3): GAGVSQSPSNKVTEKGKDVELRCDPISGHTALYWYRQSLGQGLEFLIYFQGNSAPDKSGLPSDRFSAERTGGSVSTLTIQRTQQEDSAVYLCASSARQASTDTQYFGPGTRLTVL.

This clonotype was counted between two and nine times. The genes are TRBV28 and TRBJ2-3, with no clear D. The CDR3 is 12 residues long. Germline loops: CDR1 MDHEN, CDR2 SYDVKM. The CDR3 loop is CATAEITDTQYF. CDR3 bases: TGTGCAACCGCAGAAATCACAGATACGCAGTATTTT.

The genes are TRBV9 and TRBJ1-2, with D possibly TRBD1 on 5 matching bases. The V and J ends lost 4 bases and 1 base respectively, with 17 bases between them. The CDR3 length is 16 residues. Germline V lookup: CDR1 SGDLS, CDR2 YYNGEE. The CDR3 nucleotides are TGTGCCAGCAGCCTCACCGTCGGGACGGGTAACTATGGCTACACCTTC. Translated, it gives CASSLTVGTGNYGYTF.

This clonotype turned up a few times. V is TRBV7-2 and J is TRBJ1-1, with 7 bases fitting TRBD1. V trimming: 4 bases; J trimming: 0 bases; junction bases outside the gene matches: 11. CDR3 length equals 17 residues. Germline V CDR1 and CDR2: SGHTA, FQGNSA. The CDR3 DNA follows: TGTGCCAGCAGCTCCCGTAATACCGGGACAGTGAACACTGAAGCTTTCTTT. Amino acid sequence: CASSSRNTGTVNTEAFF.

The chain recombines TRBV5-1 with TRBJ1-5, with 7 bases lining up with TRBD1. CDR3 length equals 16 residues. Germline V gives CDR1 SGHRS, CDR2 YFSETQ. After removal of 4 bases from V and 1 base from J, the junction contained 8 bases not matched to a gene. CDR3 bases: TGCGCCAGCAGCCCTAGGGACAGTGGAAGCAATCAGCCCCAGCATTTT. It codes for CASSPRDSGSNQPQHF.

CDR3 sequence reads: CASSFPQGTAETQYF. CDR3 DNA: TGTGCCAGCAGTTTCCCCCAAGGGACAGCGGAGACCCAGTACTTC. The chain employs TRBV28 and TRBJ2-5, with 7 bases aligning to TRBD1. Germline assignment: CDR1 MDHEN and CDR2 SYDVKM. V gave up 3 bases and J gave up 5 bases; unmatched junction bases: 9. The CDR3 is made up of 15 amino acids.

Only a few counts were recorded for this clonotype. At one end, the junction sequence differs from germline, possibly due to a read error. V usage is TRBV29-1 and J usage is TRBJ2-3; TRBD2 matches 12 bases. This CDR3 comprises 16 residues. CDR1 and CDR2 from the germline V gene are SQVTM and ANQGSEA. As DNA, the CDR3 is TGCAGCGCTGAACGCGGACTAGCGGGGCTCACAGATACGCAGTATTTT. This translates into CSAERGLAGLTDTQYF.

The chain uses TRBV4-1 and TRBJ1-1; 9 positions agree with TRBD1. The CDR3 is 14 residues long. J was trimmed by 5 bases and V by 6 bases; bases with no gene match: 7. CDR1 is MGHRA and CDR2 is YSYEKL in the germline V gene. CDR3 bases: TGCGCCAGCAGAAATAACAGGGGGCCGACTGAAGCTTTCTTT. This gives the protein CASRNNRGPTEAFF.

In nucleotides, the CDR3 is TGTGCCAGCAGTTCACCTTCGTGGGGCGCCGGGCAGGCAAGAGGCACCGGGGAGCTGTTTTTT. Amino acid sequence: CASSSPSWGAGQARGTGELFF. The V gene is TRBV27, the J gene TRBJ2-2, with D perhaps matching TRBD1 (5 bases). Germline V gene data show CDR1 as MNHEY and CDR2 as SMNVEV (reference sequence). With 4 bases removed from V and 4 bases from J, the gap between germline ends came to 31 bases. The CDR3 has 21 residues.

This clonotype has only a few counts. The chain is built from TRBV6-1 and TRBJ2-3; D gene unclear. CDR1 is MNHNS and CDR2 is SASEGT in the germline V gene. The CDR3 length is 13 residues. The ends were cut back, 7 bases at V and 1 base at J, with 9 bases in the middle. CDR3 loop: CASKRSGTDTQYF. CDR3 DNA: TGTGCCAGCAAACGGTCGGGCACAGATACGCAGTATTTT.

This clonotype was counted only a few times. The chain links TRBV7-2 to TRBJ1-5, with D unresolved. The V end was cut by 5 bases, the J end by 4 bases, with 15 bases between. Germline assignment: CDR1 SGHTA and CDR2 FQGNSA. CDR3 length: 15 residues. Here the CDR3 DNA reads TGTGCCAGCAGCCGGGGAACGGCAACTAATCAGCCCCAGCATTTT. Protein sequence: CASSRGTATNQPQHF.

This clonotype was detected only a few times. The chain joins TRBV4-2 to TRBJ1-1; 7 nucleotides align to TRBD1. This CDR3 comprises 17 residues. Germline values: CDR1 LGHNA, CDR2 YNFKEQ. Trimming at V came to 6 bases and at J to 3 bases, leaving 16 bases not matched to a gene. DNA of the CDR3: TGTGCCAGCAGTCTCACTACTTCTGACAGGGTGGACACTGAAGCTTTCTTT. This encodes CASSLTTSDRVDTEAFF.

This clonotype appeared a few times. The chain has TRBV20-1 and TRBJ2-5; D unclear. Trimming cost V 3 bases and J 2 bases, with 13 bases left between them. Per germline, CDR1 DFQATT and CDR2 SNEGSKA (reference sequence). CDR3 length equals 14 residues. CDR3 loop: CSARQRQLQETQYF. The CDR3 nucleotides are TGCAGTGCTAGGCAACGCCAGCTTCAAGAGACCCAGTACTTC.

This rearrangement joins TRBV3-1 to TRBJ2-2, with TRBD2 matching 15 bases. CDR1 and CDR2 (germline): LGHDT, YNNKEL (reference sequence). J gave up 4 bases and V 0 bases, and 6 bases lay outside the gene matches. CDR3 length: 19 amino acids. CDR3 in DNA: TGTGCCAGCAGCCAAGATCTCCCGGGACTAGCGGGGGGCACCGGGGAGCTGTTTTTT. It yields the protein CASSQDLPGLAGGTGELFF. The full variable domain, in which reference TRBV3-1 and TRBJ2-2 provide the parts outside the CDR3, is DTAVSQTPKYLVTQMGNDKSIKCEQNLGHDTMYWYKQDSKKFLKIMFSYNNKELIINETVPNRFSPKSPDKAHLNLHINSLELGDSAVYFCASSQDLPGLAGGTGELFFGEGSRLTVL.

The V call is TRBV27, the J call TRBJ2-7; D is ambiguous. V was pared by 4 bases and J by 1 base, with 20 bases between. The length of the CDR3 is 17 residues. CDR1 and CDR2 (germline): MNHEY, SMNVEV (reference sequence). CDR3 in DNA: TGTGCCAGCAGTTCGAGACCCCCGCCGGATATGTCCTACGAGCAGTACTTC. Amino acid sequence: CASSSRPPPDMSYEQYF.